The entry below describes one T cell receptor beta chain. Its matching antigen is unknown. Genomic DNA acted as the template from which TCR beta VDJ combination and CDR3 sequence profiling were carried out. TCRdb reprocessed the reads via MiXCR and lists one record per CDR3 protein. The profile shows under 200,000 distinct CDR3 sequences, around half of them singletons. The data stem from a study of CD8+CD57+ T cells in acquired aplastic anemia. Overall study: 3.2 ug was the average amount of DNA from sorted CD4+ and CD8+ cells.

Patients chosen for sequencing had shown CD8+CD57+ cell expansion by flow cytometry. Severe acquired aplastic anemia was present in all patients. V dropped 4 bases and J dropped 6; count of bases not matched to a gene: 9. CDR1 SGHKS and CDR2 YYEKEE come from the germline V gene (reference sequence). This CDR3 has 15 amino acids. Study observations and caveats: Comparison of patients with controls identified 25 to 30 shared CD8+ CDR3 sequences. Any difference that existed in CD8+ Simpson's diversity between patients and controls was not significant.

The genes are TRBV5-5 and TRBJ2-7; 11 nucleotides match TRBD2. The source material was sorted CD4+, CD8+, or CD8+CD57+ T cells (not recorded which) from PBMCs. This TCR was recovered from a human donor with aplastic anemia. The CDR3 loop is CASSVTSGRGIEQYF. The CDR3 DNA reads as TGTGCCAGCAGCGTTACTAGCGGGAGAGGTATCGAGCAGTACTTC.